This TCR beta chain is drawn from a study of molecular identifiers for immune sequencing clone quantification (dated by TCRdb to 2016 to 2019). Background for the entire study: In a replicate experiment, RNA from about 21,000 or 97,000 naive CD8 T cells was split into five aliquots, four of which were sequenced. This methods study used CD8 T cells to benchmark TCR RNA copy counting and molecular-identifier clustering-based TCR repertoire sequencing (MIDCIRS). What the work shows at the level of the full study, not this receptor alone: The naive libraries included spiked-in Jurkat TCR RNA (about 11 copies' worth), and this RNA is not part of the donor repertoire. Modeling estimated about 3 recovered TCR RNA copies per cell, compared with about ten by digital PCR, which implies about 30% capture efficiency. Highly expanded clone sizes could be underestimated if identical TCR molecules share a barcode. When barcode sub-clustering was omitted, TCR diversity was inflated by chimeric consensus sequences, with chimeras reaching as high as 47%. A single cell's worth of spiked-in Jurkat TCR RNA was reported detectable even among about a million naive CD8 T cells. In CMV-specific effector cells, clones with more than 20 RNA copies accounted for over 99% of molecules, whereas in naive cells such clones accounted for under 1%.

This clonotype occurred a few times. Its target antigen remains unknown. No base quality information exists; no much larger clone differs at one position. Unmatched junction bases come to 7, with V trimmed by 0 bases and J by 5 bases. The CDR3 runs 15 residues from the cysteine to the phenylalanine. CDR3 DNA only is kept here, 45 bases in frame from base 1. From the germline V gene, CDR1 is MNHEY and CDR2 is SVGAGI. Libraries came from PCR. The sequencer was a NextSeq 500. Bulk TCR libraries were prepared as previously described, using TCR primers listed in Table S5. Total RNA was purified with the Qiagen AllPrep DNA/RNA kit. Before any analysis, reads coming from multiple sequencing runs of the same library were combined into one pool. Turning to the authors' computational methods: Reads were retained only if the reads had an exact TCR constant sequence, and the retained reads were trimmed to 150 nt and grouped according to their 12-nt molecular barcodes. Reads in each barcode group were sub-clustered using a 15% Levenshtein threshold, and a quality-weighted consensus sequence was built for each RNA molecule. Non-functional sequences were discarded, and so were lower-count sequences lying one edit away from another sequence. Based on a fit of two negative binomial distributions, barcode sub-clusters having less than 20% of the maximum read count were discarded. TCRdb redid the processing of the public reads, applying fastp at Q25 and MiXCR, and retained in-frame beta chains. Each entry is one CDR3 protein sequence, shown with its most common DNA and genes. TCRdb, not the original authors, processed these V and J calls. This sample is represented by over 550,000 distinct CDR3 sequences; roughly 25% of them were singletons. The ten largest clones represent 0.78% of the sample.

Libraries of naive CD8 T cells were built from about 19,000 to 1,100,000 sorted cells, with 10%, 30% or 50% of the purified RNA used. Naive CD8 T cells, defined as CD8+CD4-CCR7+CD45RA+, were FACS-sorted into RLT Plus buffer on a BD FACSAria II. To test detection sensitivity, Jurkat RNA equivalent to more than 8 TCR copies was spiked into samples of roughly 18,000-1,000,000 naive CD8 T cells. CD8 T cells were enriched using RosetteSep CD8+ T Cell Enrichment Cocktail and Ficoll-Paque, and the enriched cells then underwent ACK red cell lysis. The receptor was derived from a human donor in good health. Some libraries in this study had Jurkat cell RNA spiked in. Sequencing was carried out using naive CD8+ T cells from blood, with Jurkat cell RNA spiked in. Interpreted using the paper, the cell subset or site label stands for: FACS-sorted CD8+CD4-CCR7+CD45RA+ naive T cells. Recombination linked TRBV6-5 to TRBJ2-7, with 7 bases matching TRBD2. The CDR3 in this case is CASSYSRTSIDEQYF. The bases read TGTGCCAGCAGTTACTCTAGGACTAGTATCGACGAGCAGTACTTC.